Following are 8 T cell receptor beta chains from one sample sequenced in a study of T cell repertoires in cytomegalovirus infection. TCRdb passed the reads through MiXCR, listing each CDR3 protein once. The sample has fewer than 250,000 distinct CDR3 sequences, roughly 22% seen once. Sequencing was done on a sample of CD8+ T cells from PBMCs. The source is a human donor in good health (CMV status not recorded). Some clones in this sample may be carry-over from other donors' samples.

The chain has TRBV7-3 and TRBJ2-7; D might be TRBD1 (7 bases). Between the trimmed V and J ends, which lost 2 bases and 7 bases, there was a span of 12 bases. From germline, CDR1 is SGHTA and CDR2 FQGTGA. The CDR3 loop spans 13 amino acids. CDR3 bases: TGTGCCAGCAGCTTATGGGCAGGGGGGGAGCAGTACTTC. Translation gives CASSLWAGGEQYF.

In its sample, this clonotype was seen many times. The chain combines TRBV7-2 with TRBJ2-5; D unclear. CDR1 SGHTA and CDR2 FQGNSA come from the germline V gene. Trimming cost V 2 bases and J 3 bases, with 10 bases left between them. CDR3 length: 14 amino acids. The CDR3, as DNA: TGTGCCAGCAGCTTAAATAGGATGAAAGAGACCCAGTACTTC. As protein: CASSLNRMKETQYF.

The table lists this clonotype with a few counts. V gene TRBV20-1 combines with J gene TRBJ1-1, with TRBD1 matching 7 bases. The CDR3 length is 13 residues. Per the germline V gene, CDR1 is DFQATT and CDR2 is SNEGSKA (reference sequence). J gave up 5 bases and V 4 bases, and 7 bases lay outside the gene matches. The DNA for the CDR3 is TGCAGTGCTATCGCCACAGGGGAGACTGAAGCTTTCTTT. As protein: CSAIATGETEAFF.

V gene TRBV7-6 combines with J gene TRBJ2-1; 7 bases line up with TRBD2. Germline loops: CDR1 SGHVS, CDR2 FNYEAQ. J lost 4 bases, V lost 1 base, and 4 bases had no gene match. This CDR3 has 15 residues. CDR3 region: CASSLVQRGYNEQFF. CDR3 coding DNA: TGTGCCAGCAGCTTAGTCCAGCGGGGATACAATGAGCAGTTCTTC.

The rearrangement joins TRBV19 to TRBJ1-5; no clear D gene. The CDR3 has 16 amino acids. V lost 1 base and J 0 bases, leaving 10 bases between the germline ends. Germline V gene lookup returns CDR1 LNHDA and CDR2 SQIVND (reference sequence). DNA for the CDR3: TGTGCCAGTAGTATAGGGCCCGGCTATAGCAATCAGCCCCAGCATTTT. This encodes CASSIGPGYSNQPQHF. The full variable domain, its missing parts supplied by reference TRBV19 and TRBJ1-5, is DGGITQSPKYLFRKEGQNVTLSCEQNLNHDAMYWYRQDPGQGLRLIYYSQIVNDFQKGDIAEGYSVSREKKESFPLTVTSAQKNPTAFYLCASSIGPGYSNQPQHFGDGTRLSIL.

There are a few counts of this clonotype. The rearrangement uses TRBV11-2 and TRBJ2-7, with a tentative D call TRBD1 (6 bases). The CDR3 runs to 13 residues. CDR1 is SGHAT, CDR2 FQNNGV, per germline. V lost 5 bases and J 2 bases, leaving 10 bases between the germline ends. The CDR3 region is CASSPGQPYEQYF. The CDR3 bases are TGTGCCAGCAGCCCCGGACAGCCCTACGAGCAGTACTTC.

This clonotype has at least ten counts. This chain links TRBV7-6 with TRBJ2-2, with 13 nucleotides matching TRBD2. Germline V lookup: CDR1 SGHVS, CDR2 FNYEAQ. Trimming cost V 5 bases and J 5 bases; bases outside gene matches: 17. This CDR3 spans 20 amino acids. This CDR3 reads CASSLPGTSGVLTDTGELFF. CDR3 nucleotide sequence: TGTGCCAGCAGCCTACCCGGGACTAGCGGGGTCCTAACGGATACCGGGGAGCTGTTTTTT.

This clonotype appeared many times. V gene TRBV7-9 combines with J gene TRBJ2-6; D is unresolved. This CDR3 contains 14 residues. Trimming took 8 bases from V and 0 from J, leaving 8 bases between them. In germline, CDR1 is SEHNR, CDR2 FQNEAQ (reference sequence). In DNA, the CDR3 is TGTGCCAGCCCATCTCCCTCTGGGGCCAACGTCCTGACTTTC. This sequence encodes CASPSPSGANVLTF.